The 9 T cell receptor beta chains below come from one sample, sequenced in a study of control samples from healthy donors and cancer patients. Here immunoSEQ multiplex PCR was the method, and the copy in TCRdb shows in-frame clones only, minus some. This sample has 55,000 to 85,000 clones, with 85% to 90% found just once. The sample comprised PBMCs. The receptors derive from a man between 60 and 75 years old with lung cancer.

The V call is TRBV25-1, the J call TRBJ1-2; a possible D gene is TRBD1 (6 bases). This CDR3 is built from 14 residues. Trimming stripped 7 bases from V and 4 bases from J, with 16 bases between. Germline V gives CDR1 MGHDK, CDR2 SYGVNS. This CDR3 is CASTLDEGVYGYTF. Here the CDR3 DNA reads TGTGCCAGCACCCTCGACGAGGGGGTCTATGGCTACACCTTC.

The chain recombines TRBV6-6 with TRBJ1-4, with D tentatively TRBD1 (6 bases). Germline V lookup: CDR1 MNHNY, CDR2 SVGAGI (reference sequence). This CDR3 spans 16 amino acids. Trimming shortened V by 7 bases and J by 4 bases, and 19 bases separated the two germline ends. The CDR3 here is CASIFSPTGYNEKLFF. The CDR3 bases are TGTGCCAGCATCTTCTCCCCCACAGGGTATAATGAAAAACTGTTTTTT.

The genes are TRBV11-2 and TRBJ2-2, with 8 bases aligning to TRBD1. CDR1 is SGHAT, CDR2 FQNNGV, per germline. The CDR3 covers 15 residues. The V segment lost 5 bases and the J segment 4 bases; nucleotides outside the gene matches: 6. In DNA form, the CDR3 reads TGTGCCAGCAGCAGATACAGGGGGTCCACCGGGGAGCTGTTTTTT. Its protein product is CASSRYRGSTGELFF.

The sample holds a few counts of this clone. J is TRBJ1-3 and V is TRBV30; D is unclear. Trimming cost V 4 bases and J 4 bases, with 11 bases left between them. CDR1 and CDR2 (germline): GTSNPN, SVGIG (reference sequence). CDR3 size: 13 residues. CDR3 residues: CAWTLTHGNTIYF. The CDR3 DNA sequence: TGTGCCTGGACCTTAACCCACGGAAACACCATATATTTT.

The chain carries TRBV2 and TRBJ2-2; 7 bases map to TRBD2. CDR3 size: 12 residues. V lost 8 bases and J lost 6; bases outside the gene matches: 3. Germline V lookup: CDR1 SNHLY, CDR2 FYNNEI. The CDR3 protein is CASGGGAGELFF. The CDR3 DNA is TGTGCCAGCGGTGGGGGGGCCGGGGAGCTGTTTTTT.

The chain carries TRBV24-1 and TRBJ2-3; 12 bases are shared with TRBD2. Looked up from germline, CDR1 is KGHDR and CDR2 is SFDVKD. V shed 3 bases, J shed 9 bases, and the junction held 9 bases outside the gene matches. This CDR3 is built from 16 residues. CDR3 sequence reads: CATSDPSGGVVDTQYF. CDR3 nucleotides: TGTGCCACCAGTGATCCTAGCGGGGGGGTTGTCGACACGCAGTATTTT.

The chain carries TRBV25-1 and TRBJ2-2, with 7 bases lining up with TRBD1. The CDR3 has 16 residues. Germline assignment: CDR1 MGHDK and CDR2 SYGVNS. V shed 3 bases, J shed 1 base, and the junction held 5 bases outside the gene matches. Written as DNA, the CDR3 is TGTGCCAGCAGTGACGCGAGACAGGGGAACACCGGGGAGCTGTTTTTT. Encoded protein: CASSDARQGNTGELFF.

V usage is TRBV18 and J usage is TRBJ1-3; D uncertain. CDR1 and CDR2 (germline): KGHSH, LQKENI. Between the trimmed V and J ends, which lost 2 bases and 0 bases, there was a span of 8 bases. The CDR3 contains 15 residues. For the CDR3, the DNA is TGTGCCAGCTCACCAACAGTGGACTCTGGAAACACCATATATTTT. This gives the protein CASSPTVDSGNTIYF.

The CDR3 reads CASSLEGVQETQYF. In DNA form, the CDR3 reads TGTGCCAGCAGCTTGGAAGGGGTTCAAGAGACCCAGTACTTC. V usage is TRBV5-4 and J usage is TRBJ2-5; tentatively, D is TRBD1 (5 bases). Trimming removed 0 bases from V and 2 bases from J, with 8 bases in between. The length of the CDR3 is 14 residues. Looked up from germline, CDR1 is SGHNT and CDR2 is YYREEE (reference sequence). The whole variable domain, filled in from reference TRBV5-4 and TRBJ2-5, reads ETGVTQSPTHLIKTRGQQVTLRCSSQSGHNTVSWYQQALGQGPQFIFQYYREEENGRGNFPPRFSGLQFPNYSSELNVNALELDDSALYLCASSLEGVQETQYFGPGTRLLVL.